This T cell receptor (beta chain) was documented in a study of CD8 T cells in ankylosing spondylitis. This clonotype appeared many times. What it recognizes is unknown. Points from the study as a whole: Ankylosing spondylitis blood seemed to carry a telltale TCR beta motif made of several highly homologous variants. Significantly higher representation of disease-linked clones was reported for matched ankylosing spondylitis synovial fluid.

V dropped 0 bases and J dropped 2; count of bases not matched to a gene: 4. CDR3 size: 15 residues. Germline values: CDR1 ENHRY, CDR2 SYGVKD. Library preparation for TCR beta used quantitative 5'-RACE with molecular barcodes. MiXCR, run by TCRdb on the 5' RACE reads, gives a single entry per CDR3 protein. Of under 250,000 distinct CDR3 sequences listed, under 12% are singletons. Sequences were obtained from blood, either unsorted or a sorted T cell fraction (not recorded which). This sequence was found in a male donor with ankylosing spondylitis or in good health (not recorded which). V usage is TRBV10-3 and J usage is TRBJ2-7, with 7 bases identical to TRBD1. The CDR3 reads CAISESKGQTYEQYF. CDR3 sequence (DNA): TGTGCCATCAGTGAGTCGAAGGGACAGACCTACGAGCAGTACTTC.